The 27 T cell receptor beta chains below come from one sample, sequenced in a study of human T cells and chemical hapten exposure. Time point indicated: patch test 3, about 24 weeks after DPC sensitization. Treatment of the sample: therapeutic diphenylcyclopropenone sensitization with weekly scalp DPC. TCRdb processed the RACE reads anew with MiXCR; each CDR3 protein has one entry. This repertoire shows about 30,000 distinct CDR3 sequences, nearly 6% found once; its top ten account for 5.6%. The input for sequencing was whole blood, taken in connection with sensitization to the hapten diphenylcyclopropenone (DPC). The source is a man younger than 40 with alopecia areata. Some clones in this sample may be carry-over from other donors' samples.

This clonotype was observed many times. V is TRBV20-1 and J is TRBJ2-7; TRBD1 is a possible D gene (6 bases). This CDR3 has 15 amino acids. The V end lost 0 bases, the J end lost 2 bases, and 14 bases lay between the germline ends. The germline gives CDR1 DFQATT, CDR2 SNEGSKA (reference sequence). For the CDR3, the DNA is TGCAGTGCTAGAGACTTTCAGGGGTACCCCTACGAGCAGTACTTC. Translating it yields CSARDFQGYPYEQYF.

This clonotype was seen at least ten times. The V gene is TRBV6-5, the J gene TRBJ2-1; 8 bases are shared with TRBD1. The CDR3 sequence is 15 residues long. Germline loops: CDR1 MNHEY, CDR2 SVGAGI. The junction had 7 bases not matched to a gene; V was cut back by 4 bases and J by 5 bases. CDR3 sequence reads: CASSLRQGLDNEQFF. CDR3 nucleotides: TGTGCCAGCAGTTTGCGACAGGGGTTGGACAATGAGCAGTTCTTC.

Ten or more counts support this clonotype. The CDR3 spells CASSPQTNEQFF. The CDR3 DNA sequence: TGTGCCAGCAGCCCACAAACCAATGAGCAGTTCTTC. The chain carries TRBV5-5 and TRBJ2-1; no clear D gene. This CDR3 comprises 12 residues. Trimming shortened V by 4 bases and J by 6 bases, and 8 bases separated the two germline ends. Germline V lookup: CDR1 SGHKS, CDR2 YYEKEE (reference sequence). Filled out from reference TRBV5-5 and TRBJ2-1, the complete variable domain reads DAGVTQSPTHLIKTRGQQVTLRCSPISGHKSVSWYQQVLGQGPQFIFQYYEKEERGRGNFPDRFSARQFPNYSSELNVNALLLGDSALYLCASSPQTNEQFFGPGTRLTVL.

This clonotype was observed a few times. This may arise from a read error, as a much more abundant clone is one base away. DNA of the CDR3: TGCAGTGCTAGTGTAGTGGGACAGGGATCCTACGAGCAGTACTTC. Residues: CSASVVGQGSYEQYF. V gene TRBV20-1 combines with J gene TRBJ2-7; 9 nucleotides match TRBD1. Germline-derived CDR1 and CDR2 are DFQATT and SNEGSKA (reference sequence). J lost 1 base, V lost 3 bases, and 7 bases had no gene match. This CDR3 is 15 amino acids long.

This clonotype turned up a few times. V gene TRBV7-9 combines with J gene TRBJ1-4; no reliable D call. The CDR3 is made up of 14 amino acids. The V gene's germline CDR1 is SEHNR and CDR2 FQNEAQ (reference sequence). V shed 3 bases and J shed 10 bases, with 15 bases lying between them. CDR3 in DNA: TGTGCCAGCAGCTTCTCCGGGGATCTGAGAAAACTGTTTTTT. Translated: CASSFSGDLRKLFF.

This clonotype was seen repeatedly, ten times or more. The genes are TRBV12-3 or TRBV12-4 and TRBJ1-5; 7 nucleotides agree with TRBD1. The CDR3 totals 15 residues. The J segment lost 11 bases and the V segment lost 6 bases, leaving 16 bases of the junction unmatched. The CDR3 DNA follows: TGTGCCAGCAGCGAAGGGGGGGACAGCCGTCCGGCCCAGCATTTT. Its protein product is CASSEGGDSRPAQHF.

This clonotype was detected only a few times. The rearrangement joins TRBV2 to TRBJ2-1; 11 nucleotides match TRBD2. Germline assignment: CDR1 SNHLY and CDR2 FYNNEI. The CDR3 runs to 15 residues. The trim removed 8 bases at V and 0 bases at J, leaving 3 bases unmatched. The CDR3 loop is CASLLAGGSYNEQFF. In DNA form, the CDR3 reads TGTGCCAGCCTGCTAGCGGGGGGCTCCTACAATGAGCAGTTCTTC.

Many counts were recorded for this clonotype. CDR3: CASSRGENYGYTF. Here the CDR3 DNA reads TGTGCCAGTAGTAGGGGTGAAAACTATGGCTACACCTTC. This chain uses TRBV19 with TRBJ1-2; D call uncertain. Germline V lookup: CDR1 LNHDA, CDR2 SQIVND (reference sequence). The CDR3 is made up of 13 amino acids. The V end was cut by 4 bases, the J end by 2 bases, with 8 bases between.

This clonotype was seen ten or more times. The chain combines TRBV10-2 with TRBJ2-5; D ambiguous. The CDR3 covers 14 residues. Germline V gene lookup returns CDR1 WSHSY and CDR2 SAAADI. Trimming left V 4 bases short and J 4 bases short, with 13 bases between. Written as DNA, the CDR3 is TGCGCCAGCAGTGTCTGGGCTGGCCGAGAGACCCAGTACTTC. This gives the protein CASSVWAGRETQYF.

This clonotype appeared many times. The chain joins TRBV3-1 to TRBJ2-1, with 7 bases identical to TRBD2. Losses at the gene ends were 1 base for V and 2 bases for J; bases not matched to a gene: 11. Per germline, CDR1 LGHDT and CDR2 YNNKEL (reference sequence). The length of the CDR3 is 18 residues. CDR3: CASSQVRTGGDTYNEQFF. In DNA form, the CDR3 reads TGTGCCAGCAGCCAAGTAAGGACGGGAGGTGACACCTACAATGAGCAGTTCTTC.

This clonotype was observed at least ten times. The chain carries TRBV5-1 and TRBJ2-1, with D uncertain. V dropped 4 bases and J dropped 7 bases, with 24 bases sitting between them. CDR3 size: 17 residues. Germline V gives CDR1 SGHRS, CDR2 YFSETQ. The CDR3 DNA follows: TGCGCCAGCAGCCCTGGTTCCGGGTTGATTAATAAGAATGAGCAGTTCTTC. Encoded protein: CASSPGSGLINKNEQFF.

At least ten counts were recorded for this clonotype. The genes are TRBV5-1 and TRBJ2-3; D might be TRBD2 (6 bases). The CDR3 totals 14 residues. Germline CDR1 reads SGHRS; CDR2 reads YFSETQ. The V end was cut by 4 bases, the J end by 5 bases, with 14 bases between. CDR3 protein: CASSGGTLGDTQYF. In nucleotides, the CDR3 is TGCGCCAGCAGCGGCGGGACGTTAGGAGATACGCAGTATTTT.

This clonotype has a count of ten or more. The CDR3 coding sequence is TGCAGCGTGGCGGGACAGGGGTCCCACTATGGCTACACCTTC. Translation gives CSVAGQGSHYGYTF. The chain couples TRBV29-1 to TRBJ1-2, with 10 positions matching TRBD1. The germline V gene has CDR1 SQVTM and CDR2 ANQGSEA. This CDR3 comprises 14 residues. V lost 6 bases to trimming and J lost 3 bases; unmatched junction nucleotides: 7.

This clonotype was seen repeatedly, ten times or more. The junction does not match germline at one end; this may be a read error. The V call is TRBV20-1, the J call TRBJ2-1; D uncertain. The CDR3 runs 14 residues. CDR1 DFQATT and CDR2 SNEGSKA come from the germline V gene (reference sequence). CDR3 loop: CSAFRHPSDNEQFF. CDR3 coding DNA: TGCAGTGCTTTTCGTCACCCCTCCGACAATGAGCAGTTCTTC.

The table lists this clonotype with many counts. V gene TRBV18 combines with J gene TRBJ2-1; a weak D match, TRBD2 (5 bases). Per germline, CDR1 KGHSH and CDR2 LQKENI. Between the trimmed V and J ends, which lost 2 bases and 9 bases, there was a span of 8 bases. The length of the CDR3 is 12 residues. The CDR3 protein is CASSPDAGEQFF. CDR3 coding DNA: TGTGCCAGCTCACCAGATGCGGGTGAGCAGTTCTTC.

In regard to this clonotype: A much larger clone sits a single nucleotide away, making a read error possible. This chain joins TRBV18 and TRBJ2-5; 11 positions match TRBD2. The germline V gene has CDR1 KGHSH and CDR2 LQKENI. This CDR3 contains 19 residues. The CDR3 nucleotides read TGTACCAGCTCACCCCCATTTTCTCCTAGCGGGGGGCTCCAAGAGACCCAGTACTTC. It is translated as CTSSPPFSPSGGLQETQYF.

This clonotype has at least ten counts. The gene calls are TRBV18 and TRBJ2-7; D gene ambiguous. Germline lookup yields CDR1 KGHSH and CDR2 LQKENI. The CDR3 contains 14 residues. Trimming stripped 0 bases from V and 3 bases from J, with 9 bases between. The CDR3 protein is CASSPPGLGYEQYF. As DNA, the CDR3 is TGTGCCAGCTCACCACCGGGATTGGGCTACGAGCAGTACTTC.

This clonotype was observed at least ten times. The genes are TRBV5-1 and TRBJ2-1, with 9 bases identical to TRBD2. The junction had 3 bases not matched to a gene; V was cut back by 5 bases and J by 3 bases. Germline CDR1 and CDR2: SGHRS and YFSETQ. The CDR3 extends over 14 amino acids. As DNA, the CDR3 is TGCGCCAGCAGTCCAGCGGGAGGCTACAATGAGCAGTTCTTC. This translates into CASSPAGGYNEQFF.

There are many counts of this clonotype. This chain connects TRBV3-1 to TRBJ2-3; D gene uncertain. The CDR3 has 13 residues. Germline loops: CDR1 LGHDT, CDR2 YNNKEL (reference sequence). The V end lost 2 bases, the J end lost 4 bases, and 7 bases lay between the germline ends. As DNA, the CDR3 is TGTGCCAGCAGCCAACCCCCGGCAGATACGCAGTATTTT. This encodes CASSQPPADTQYF.

The chain has TRBV29-1 and TRBJ1-3, with D perhaps matching TRBD1 (5 bases). Trimming pared 7 bases from V and 4 bases from J, leaving 11 bases between. Germline lookup yields CDR1 SQVTM and CDR2 ANQGSEA. The CDR3 covers 12 residues. CDR3 nucleotide sequence: TGCAGCGCCGGTAGACAGGGAAACACCATATATTTT. This translates into CSAGRQGNTIYF.

This clonotype has a count of ten or more. The V call is TRBV11-2, the J call TRBJ2-2; D unclear. Germline V gene sequence: CDR1 SGHAT, CDR2 FQNNGV. This CDR3 has 14 residues. Trimming took off 5 bases at V and 8 bases at J, with 15 bases between the two ends. The CDR3 sequence: CASSLESISGELFF. For the CDR3, the DNA is TGTGCCAGCAGCCTCGAGAGCATTTCTGGGGAGCTGTTTTTT.

This clonotype appeared many times. This chain links TRBV20-1 with TRBJ2-1; no firm D call. The germline V and J ends were trimmed by 6 bases and 0 bases, with 18 bases remaining between them. Germline loops: CDR1 DFQATT, CDR2 SNEGSKA (reference sequence). The CDR3 runs 16 residues. CDR3 region: CSAPLRTASSYNEQFF. The DNA of the CDR3 is TGCAGTGCCCCCCTCCGGACGGCGAGCTCCTACAATGAGCAGTTCTTC.

This clonotype was seen many times. CDR3 DNA: TGTGCCAGCAGCCCACAGGGTTGGACTGAAGCTTTCTTT. Its translation is CASSPQGWTEAFF. This sequence joins TRBV7-6 and TRBJ1-1, with D possibly being TRBD1 (6 bases). Germline CDR1 SGHVS, CDR2 FNYEAQ. V lost 5 bases to trimming and J lost 5 bases, with 12 bases between them. CDR3 length equals 13 residues.

This clonotype turned up a few times. The V call is TRBV12-2, the J call TRBJ2-2; TRBD1, as called in the table, went unchecked against the DNA. TRBV12-2 is recorded as a pseudogene. The CDR3 covers 15 residues. The CDR3 region has the DNA TGTGCAAGTCGCCCCGGGACAGGAAACACCGGGGAGCTGTTTTTT. This gives the protein CASRPGTGNTGELFF.

The sample holds many counts of this clonotype. The chain links TRBV6-5 to TRBJ2-3, with D uncertain. Germline values: CDR1 MNHEY, CDR2 SVGAGI. V was cut by 2 bases and J by 6 bases, with 9 bases left in between. The CDR3 runs to 13 residues. CDR3 loop: CASSYPGSDTQYF. The CDR3 nucleotides are TGTGCCAGCAGTTACCCCGGGTCTGATACGCAGTATTTT.

This clonotype came up many times. V and J are TRBV10-3 and TRBJ2-1; 10 positions match TRBD1. Germline loops: CDR1 ENHRY, CDR2 SYGVKD. J gave up 5 bases and V 6 bases, and 4 bases lay outside the gene matches. The CDR3 extends over 14 amino acids. CDR3 sequence: CAISGQGGNNEQFF. DNA of the CDR3: TGTGCCATCAGCGGACAGGGGGGAAACAATGAGCAGTTCTTC.

This clonotype was picked up many times. V is TRBV20-1 and J is TRBJ2-1, with D tentatively TRBD2 (6 bases). The V gene lost 2 bases and the J gene lost 13 bases, with 18 bases spanning the gap. CDR3 length equals 13 residues. Germline values: CDR1 DFQATT, CDR2 SNEGSKA (reference sequence). CDR3 nucleotides: TGCAGTGCTAGAATCAACAGCGGGTCCCAACAGTTCTTC. This gives the protein CSARINSGSQQFF.